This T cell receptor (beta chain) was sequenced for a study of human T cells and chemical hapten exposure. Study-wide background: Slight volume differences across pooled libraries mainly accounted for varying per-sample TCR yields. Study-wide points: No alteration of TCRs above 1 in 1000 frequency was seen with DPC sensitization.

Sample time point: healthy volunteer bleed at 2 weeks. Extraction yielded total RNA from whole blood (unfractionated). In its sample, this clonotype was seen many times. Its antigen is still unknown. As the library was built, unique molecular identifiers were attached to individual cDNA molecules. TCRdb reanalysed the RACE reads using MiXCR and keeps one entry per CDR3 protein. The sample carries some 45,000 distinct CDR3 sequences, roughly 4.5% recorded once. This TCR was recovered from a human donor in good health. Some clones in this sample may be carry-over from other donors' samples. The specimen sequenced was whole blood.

The CDR3, as DNA: TGTGCCAGCAGCGCCGCCGGGACTGGGGGTTACGAGCAGTACTTC. This codes for CASSAAGTGGYEQYF. The chain carries TRBV9 and TRBJ2-7; a weak D match, TRBD2 (6 bases). The ends were cut back, 3 bases at V and 4 bases at J, with 17 bases in the middle. This CDR3 has 15 residues. The germline gives CDR1 SGDLS, CDR2 YYNGEE.